This T cell receptor beta chain was sequenced for a study of tumor-infiltrating lymphocytes in oesophageal squamous cell carcinoma. TCRdb re-analysed the PCR reads in MiXCR, keeping a single row per CDR3 protein. The repertoire has under 15,000 distinct CDR3 sequences, roughly 51% of them found once; the top ten carry 9.5% to 13%. The CDR3 loop spans 15 amino acids. Germline CDR1 reads SGHTA; CDR2 reads FQGNSA. In this sample, this clonotype turned up a few times. The clonotype was recovered from a female donor with esophageal squamous cell carcinoma. The chain employs TRBV7-2 and TRBJ2-5; TRBD1 matches at 7 bases. The J call may be faulty, since TRBJ2-1 better matches the DNA end. Sequencing was done on a sample of blood. Here the CDR3 reads CASSLTRGPLREQFF. The CDR3 DNA reads TGTGCCAGCAGCTTAACGAGGGGGCCCCTTCGGGAGCAGTTCTTC.